Shown below are 13 T cell receptor beta chains from a single sample sequenced in a study of T cell responses to AZD1222 COVID-19 vaccine. The assay was immunoSEQ multiplex PCR, and TCRdb's table has in-frame clones only and misses some. The table includes about 140,000 clones, 88% detected once. Here the sequenced sample was peripheral blood, taken on day 0 of AZD1222 vaccination. Receptors originate from an adult in good health.

The sample holds one count of this clone. The chain has TRBV4-2 and TRBJ1-1; tentatively, D is TRBD1 (5 bases). The germline CDR1 and CDR2 sequences are LGHNA and YNFKEQ. The CDR3 is 16 amino acids. V dropped 3 bases and J dropped 2 bases, with 16 bases sitting between them. The CDR3 bases are TGTGCCAGCAGCCAGGGCTTAGACAGCTTAAACACTGAAGCTTTCTTT. This encodes CASSQGLDSLNTEAFF.

Comments on this clone: The identical CDR3 is also encoded by other nucleotide sequences in the sample. V usage is TRBV5-4 and J usage is TRBJ1-5; D call uncertain. V was cut by 0 bases and J by 0 bases, with 1 base left in between. CDR3 size: 13 residues. Germline CDR1 SGHNT, CDR2 YYREEE (reference sequence). This CDR3 reads CASSLGSNQPQHF. The CDR3 DNA sequence: TGTGCCAGCAGCTTGGGTAGCAATCAGCCCCAGCATTTT.

This clone appeared once. V gene TRBV2 combines with J gene TRBJ1-1; 7 bases match TRBD1. The J segment lost 3 bases and the V segment lost 2 bases, leaving 6 bases of the junction unmatched. Germline assignment: CDR1 SNHLY and CDR2 FYNNEI. The CDR3 sequence is 15 residues long. The CDR3 sequence: CASSERPTGDTEAFF. The CDR3 DNA is TGTGCCAGCAGTGAAAGGCCCACAGGGGACACTGAAGCTTTCTTT.

CDR3 loop: CASSRQQGQIFTDTQYF. The CDR3 DNA reads TGTGCCAGTAGCAGACAACAGGGGCAGATTTTCACAGATACGCAGTATTTT. The rearrangement uses TRBV19 and TRBJ2-3; 7 nucleotides line up with TRBD1. The CDR3 totals 17 residues. Per the germline V gene, CDR1 is LNHDA and CDR2 is SQIVND (reference sequence). V was clipped by 6 bases and J by 2 bases; unmatched bases: 14.

There are a few counts of this clone. V usage is TRBV4-1 and J usage is TRBJ1-2, with 8 bases aligning to TRBD1. Germline V gene sequence: CDR1 MGHRA, CDR2 YSYEKL. The CDR3 is 16 amino acids. The trim removed 2 bases at V and 5 bases at J, leaving 10 bases unmatched. CDR3 DNA: TGCGCCAGCAGCCAACGAGACAGGGGCTTGAGGTATGGCTACACCTTC. Protein sequence: CASSQRDRGLRYGYTF.

The chain carries TRBV6-5 and TRBJ2-1; no reliable D call. Germline values: CDR1 MNHEY, CDR2 SVGAGI. Trimming pared 7 bases from V and 8 bases from J, leaving 12 bases between. CDR3 length: 12 amino acids. CDR3 protein: CASTGHSDEQFF. The CDR3 nucleotides read TGTGCCAGCACCGGGCATTCGGATGAGCAGTTCTTC.

This chain uses TRBV7-9 with TRBJ1-2; D unresolved. Trimming stripped 1 base from V and 7 bases from J, with 19 bases between. CDR1 and CDR2 from the germline V gene are SEHNR and FQNEAQ (reference sequence). The CDR3 totals 16 residues. The CDR3 DNA follows: TGTGCCAGCAGCTTAGTTTCCCAATCTCCCGCTGGTGGCTACACCTTC. It specifies CASSLVSQSPAGGYTF. Full variable domain (missing parts from reference TRBV7-9 and TRBJ1-2): DTGVSQNPRHKITKRGQNVTFRCDPISEHNRLYWYRQTLGQGPEFLTYFQNEAQLEKSRLLSDRFSAERPKGSFSTLEIQRTEQGDSAMYLCASSLVSQSPAGGYTFGSGTRLTVV.

The chain links TRBV19 to TRBJ2-2, with D tentatively TRBD1 (6 bases). Germline values: CDR1 LNHDA, CDR2 SQIVND (reference sequence). Between the trimmed V and J ends, which lost 7 bases and 3 bases, there was a span of 15 bases. This CDR3 is built from 15 residues. CDR3 nucleotides: TGTGCCAGTATGTCACAGGGATTGGACACCGGGGAGCTGTTTTTT. This encodes CASMSQGLDTGELFF.

V and J are TRBV7-9 and TRBJ1-2, with 7 bases that match TRBD1. The CDR3 extends over 13 amino acids. V gave up 5 bases and J gave up 9 bases; unmatched junction bases: 9. Germline V gene sequence: CDR1 SEHNR, CDR2 FQNEAQ (reference sequence). The CDR3 DNA reads as TGTGCCAGCAGCCCGACAGGGCCTCTCAGCTACACCTTC. As protein: CASSPTGPLSYTF.

The CDR3 sequence is CASRGGTAKYGEQYF. CDR3 sequence (DNA): TGTGCCAGCAGGGGAGGGACAGCGAAGTATGGTGAGCAGTACTTC. The J gene is TRBJ2-7, the V gene TRBV6-5; the D call may be TRBD1 or TRBD2 (7 bases each). This CDR3 contains 15 residues. Trimming took off 6 bases at V and 7 bases at J, with 22 bases between the two ends. Per germline, CDR1 MNHEY and CDR2 SVGAGI.

This sequence joins TRBV3-1 (or the pseudogene TRBV3-2) and TRBJ1-3; no reliable D call. Germline lookup yields CDR1 LGHDT and CDR2 YNNKEL (reference sequence). This CDR3 contains 13 residues. Trimming took 3 bases from V and 1 from J, leaving 4 bases between them. CDR3 coding DNA: TGTGCCAGCAGCCACCTATCTGGAAACACCATATATTTT. Encoded protein: CASSHLSGNTIYF.

The chain combines TRBV2 with TRBJ2-1; maybe TRBD2 (5 bases). CDR3 length: 12 amino acids. With 6 bases removed from V and 2 bases from J, the gap between germline ends came to 5 bases. CDR1 and CDR2 (germline): SNHLY, FYNNEI. In DNA form, the CDR3 reads TGTGCCAGCAGCGGGACCTACAATGAGCAGTTCTTC. This translates into CASSGTYNEQFF.

In regard to this clone: This same CDR3 is encoded by further DNA sequences in the sample. The V call is TRBV15, the J call TRBJ1-5; the D gene is possibly TRBD1 (6 bases). V shed 0 bases and J shed 4 bases, with 7 bases lying between them. The germline gives CDR1 LNHNV, CDR2 YYDKDF (reference sequence). CDR3 size: 14 residues. The CDR3 is CATSRDRGNQPQHF. CDR3 sequence (DNA): TGTGCCACCAGCAGAGATAGGGGGAATCAGCCCCAGCATTTT.